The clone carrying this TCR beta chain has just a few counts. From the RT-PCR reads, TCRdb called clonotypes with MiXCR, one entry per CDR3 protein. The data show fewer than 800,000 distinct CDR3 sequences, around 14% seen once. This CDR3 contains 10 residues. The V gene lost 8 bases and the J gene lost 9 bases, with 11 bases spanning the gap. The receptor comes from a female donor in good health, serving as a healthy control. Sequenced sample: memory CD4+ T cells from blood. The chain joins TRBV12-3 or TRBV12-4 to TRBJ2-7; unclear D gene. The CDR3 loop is CASSINRQYF. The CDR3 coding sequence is TGTGCCAGCTCCATCAATAGGCAGTACTTC.